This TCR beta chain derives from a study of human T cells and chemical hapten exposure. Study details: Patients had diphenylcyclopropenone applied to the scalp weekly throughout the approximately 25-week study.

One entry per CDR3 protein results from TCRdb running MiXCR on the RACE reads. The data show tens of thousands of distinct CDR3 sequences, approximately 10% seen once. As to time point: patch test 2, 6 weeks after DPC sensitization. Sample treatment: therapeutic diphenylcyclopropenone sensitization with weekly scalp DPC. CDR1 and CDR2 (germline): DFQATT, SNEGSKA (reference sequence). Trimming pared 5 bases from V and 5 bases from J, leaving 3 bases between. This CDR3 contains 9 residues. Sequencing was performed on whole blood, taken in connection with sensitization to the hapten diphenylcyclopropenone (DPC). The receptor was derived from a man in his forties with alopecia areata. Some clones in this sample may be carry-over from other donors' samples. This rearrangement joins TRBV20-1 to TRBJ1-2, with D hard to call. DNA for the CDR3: TGCAGTGCTGAATATGGCTACACCTTC. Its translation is CSAEYGYTF.